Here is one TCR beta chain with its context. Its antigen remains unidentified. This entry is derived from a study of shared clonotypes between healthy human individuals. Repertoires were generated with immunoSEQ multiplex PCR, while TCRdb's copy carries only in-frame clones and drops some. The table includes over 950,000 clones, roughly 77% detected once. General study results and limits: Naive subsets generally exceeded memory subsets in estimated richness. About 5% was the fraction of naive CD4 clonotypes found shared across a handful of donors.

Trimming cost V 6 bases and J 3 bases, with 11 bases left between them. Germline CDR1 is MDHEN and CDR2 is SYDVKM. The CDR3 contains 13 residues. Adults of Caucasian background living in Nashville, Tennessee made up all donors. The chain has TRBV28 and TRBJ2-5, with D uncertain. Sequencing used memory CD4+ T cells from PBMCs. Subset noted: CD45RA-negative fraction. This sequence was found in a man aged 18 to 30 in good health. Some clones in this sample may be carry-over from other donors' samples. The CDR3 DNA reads TGTGCCAGCAGCTCACAGCTAGAAGAGACCCAGTACTTC. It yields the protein CASSSQLEETQYF.